This T cell receptor beta chain came from a study of blood T cell repertoires in COVID-19. Study-level information: COVID-19 samples, acute and convalescent, were from the United States, Italy and Spain.

The CDR3 is 15 amino acids. Trimming at V came to 1 base and at J to 10 bases, leaving 4 bases not matched to a gene. Germline CDR1 reads SGHDT; CDR2 reads YYEEEE. In the authors' methods: Amplifying reference gene primers gave estimates of nucleated cell counts. Some clones are missing from TCRdb's copy, which holds only in-frame ones; the method was immunoSEQ multiplex PCR. The V and J calls and the clone size are those of that table, but D and trimming were determined from the DNA. The table has 28,000 or so clones, 80% to 90% seen once. The V and J genes are TRBV5-6 and TRBJ1-6; 11 nucleotides agree with TRBD1. The specimen was peripheral blood. The sequence derives from a human donor in a cohort sampled during active COVID-19. The CDR3, as DNA: TGTGCCAGCAGCTTGAGGACAGGGGGCGGATCACCCCTCCACTTT. This codes for CASSLRTGGGSPLHF.